The 20 T cell receptor beta chains in this list originate from one sample, sequenced in a study of cytomegalovirus exposure and HLA in healthy donors. The PCR made use of 60 Vbeta and 13 Jbeta primers. Profiling relied on immunoSEQ multiplex PCR, and the TCRdb table lists in-frame clones only, not all of them. Among roughly 150,000 clones, roughly four fifths were seen once, and the ten largest hold 7% to 9%. Sequencing was performed on PBMCs. The receptor set was obtained from a male donor in good health and CMV-seropositive.

There are a few counts of this clone. The V call is TRBV27, the J call TRBJ2-1; 12 nucleotides align to TRBD2. V lost 5 bases to trimming and J lost 6 bases; unmatched junction nucleotides: 8. The CDR3 is 16 residues long. Per germline, CDR1 MNHEY and CDR2 SMNVEV (reference sequence). This chain's CDR3 is CASSLTTSGGPNEQFF. The CDR3 nucleotides are TGTGCCAGCAGTCTAACAACTAGCGGGGGGCCCAATGAGCAGTTCTTC.

This clone showed up just a few times. The V call is TRBV5-4, the J call TRBJ1-1; 10 bases fit TRBD1. V dropped 0 bases and J dropped 4; count of bases not matched to a gene: 3. This CDR3 contains 15 residues. Germline CDR1 is SGHNT and CDR2 is YYREEE (reference sequence). This CDR3 is CASSLVWDRGTEAFF. In DNA form, the CDR3 reads TGTGCCAGCAGCTTGGTATGGGACAGGGGCACTGAAGCTTTCTTT.

This chain joins TRBV11-2 and TRBJ2-7; no definite D call. CDR3 length equals 14 residues. Trimming stripped 6 bases from V and 0 bases from J, with 12 bases between. Germline V gene data show CDR1 as SGHAT and CDR2 as FQNNGV. The CDR3 DNA reads TGTGCCAGCAGAGTTCCGGGTGGCTCCTACGAGCAGTACTTC. Protein sequence: CASRVPGGSYEQYF.

The rearrangement uses TRBV5-4 and TRBJ1-1; the D is unclear. Trimming pared 3 bases from V and 3 bases from J, leaving 12 bases between. CDR3 length: 14 residues. The germline V gene encodes CDR1 SGHNT and CDR2 YYREEE (reference sequence). CDR3 bases: TGTGCCAGCAGCTCGGGAGGCCCCGACACTGAAGCTTTCTTT. This codes for CASSSGGPDTEAFF.

As concerns this clone: The junction shows a germline mismatch at one end, possibly a read error. CDR3 DNA: TGCGCCAGCAGCCCCTCCGGGACAGGATCCGCCAAAAACAGTCAGTACTTC. It is translated as CASSPSGTGSAKNSQYF. The chain employs TRBV5-1 and TRBJ2-4, with TRBD1 matching 8 bases. The CDR3 covers 17 residues. The V gene's germline CDR1 is SGHRS and CDR2 YFSETQ.

The rearrangement joins TRBV28 to TRBJ1-1; possibly TRBD1 for D (6 bases). The germline V and J ends were trimmed by 5 bases and 0 bases, with 16 bases remaining between them. This CDR3 has 16 residues. Germline values: CDR1 MDHEN, CDR2 SYDVKM. The CDR3 DNA reads TGTGCCAGCAGTCGGTGGGGGGGCGGCATGAACACTGAAGCTTTCTTT. It codes for CASSRWGGGMNTEAFF.

V gene TRBV7-8 combines with J gene TRBJ2-7, with 7 bases fitting TRBD1. Germline values: CDR1 SGHVS, CDR2 FQNEAQ. The CDR3 has 13 amino acids. V was pared by 5 bases and J by 3 bases, with 4 bases of the junction left unmatched. The CDR3 reads CASSRRQGYEQYF. CDR3 bases: TGTGCCAGCAGCCGTCGACAGGGCTACGAGCAGTACTTC. Looking up the rest from reference TRBV7-8 and TRBJ2-7 gives the full variable domain: GAGVSQSPRYKVAKRGQDVALRCDPISGHVSLFWYQQALGQGPEFLTYFQNEAQLDKSGLPSDRFFAERPEGSVSTLKIQRTQQEDSAVYLCASSRRQGYEQYFGPGTRLTVT.

The rearrangement uses TRBV2 and TRBJ1-5, with a weak D call TRBD1 (5 bases). Germline CDR1 reads SNHLY; CDR2 reads FYNNEI. The CDR3 loop spans 13 amino acids. The V and J ends lost 10 bases and 6 bases respectively, with 16 bases between them. CDR3 nucleotides: TGTGCCACCTCTGGGGGGAGCGTTCAGCCCCAGCATTTT. Translating it yields CATSGGSVQPQHF.

The DNA for the CDR3 is TGTGCCAGCAGCTTCCAGAGAGGCAGGGTGTCCTACGAGCAGTACTTC. Protein: CASSFQRGRVSYEQYF. V usage is TRBV11-2 and J usage is TRBJ2-7; possibly TRBD1 for D (5 bases). The CDR3 covers 16 residues. In germline, CDR1 is SGHAT, CDR2 FQNNGV. The V gene lost 3 bases and the J gene lost 1 base, with 16 bases spanning the gap.

V usage is TRBV7-2 and J usage is TRBJ2-7; D uncertain. The CDR3 loop spans 16 amino acids. V shed 1 base and J shed 3 bases, with 16 bases lying between them. CDR1 is SGHTA and CDR2 is FQGNSA in the germline V gene. CDR3 loop: CASSLVGGSGNYEQYF. As DNA, the CDR3 is TGTGCCAGCAGCTTAGTAGGCGGCTCTGGCAACTACGAGCAGTACTTC.

The V gene is TRBV30, the J gene TRBJ1-1; the match to TRBD1 covers 8 bases. CDR1 and CDR2 (germline): GTSNPN, SVGIG (reference sequence). The CDR3 covers 15 residues. Unmatched junction bases numbered 13, after V lost 0 bases and J lost 10 bases. For the CDR3, the DNA is TGTGCCTGGAGTGTACTGTCGACAGGGGCAGTTGGAGCTTTCTTT. Translation: CAWSVLSTGAVGAFF. Using reference TRBV30 and TRBJ1-1 for the parts outside the CDR3, the full variable domain is SQTIHQWPATLVQPVGSPLSLECTVEGTSNPNLYWYRQAAGRGLQLLFYSVGIGQISSEVPQNLSASRPQDRQFILSSKKLLLSDSGFYLCAWSVLSTGAVGAFFGQGTRLTVV.

J is TRBJ2-3 and V is TRBV7-2; 7 bases are shared with TRBD1. J lost 9 bases, V lost 5 bases, and 11 bases had no gene match. The CDR3 contains 14 residues. Germline V gene data show CDR1 as SGHTA and CDR2 as FQGNSA. The CDR3 region has the DNA TGTGCCAGCAGCACGGGACAGCCGAAAGGGACGCAGTATTTT. Amino acids: CASSTGQPKGTQYF.

The V and J genes are TRBV7-9 and TRBJ1-5, with 10 bases that match TRBD1. V gave up 5 bases and J gave up 5 bases; unmatched junction bases: 3. The CDR3 sequence is 14 residues long. The germline CDR1 and CDR2 sequences are SEHNR and FQNEAQ (reference sequence). The CDR3 nucleotides are TGTGCCAGCAGCCCAGGGACAGGGGATCAGCCCCAGCATTTT. Its translation is CASSPGTGDQPQHF.

The chain combines TRBV11-2 with TRBJ2-7; a possible D gene is TRBD2 (6 bases). This CDR3 has 14 amino acids. The germline V gene has CDR1 SGHAT and CDR2 FQNNGV. The ends were cut back, 1 base at V and 2 bases at J, with 9 bases in the middle. DNA of the CDR3: TGTGCCAGCAGCTTAGGCGGAGGGGCCTACGAGCAGTACTTC. It encodes CASSLGGGAYEQYF.

CDR3 protein: CASSSTVNTEAFF. In nucleotides, the CDR3 is TGTGCCAGCAGCTCGACAGTGAACACTGAAGCTTTCTTT. The chain couples TRBV7-6 to TRBJ1-1; D may be TRBD1 (5 bases). Germline V lookup: CDR1 SGHVS, CDR2 FNYEAQ. With 4 bases removed from V and 0 bases from J, the gap between germline ends came to 6 bases. The CDR3 covers 13 residues.

The V call is TRBV7-9, the J call TRBJ1-3, with D unresolved. Trimming removed 1 base from V and 2 bases from J, with 6 bases in between. The CDR3 is 14 amino acids. Germline CDR1 and CDR2: SEHNR and FQNEAQ (reference sequence). The CDR3 loop is CASSLGVAGNTIYF. The CDR3 DNA reads TGTGCCAGCAGCTTAGGCGTAGCTGGAAACACCATATATTTT. Supplemented by reference TRBV7-9 and TRBJ1-3, the full variable domain reads DTGVSQNPRHKITKRGQNVTFRCDPISEHNRLYWYRQTLGQGPEFLTYFQNEAQLEKSRLLSDRFSAERPKGSFSTLEIQRTEQGDSAMYLCASSLGVAGNTIYFGEGSWLTVV.

The V call is TRBV14, the J call TRBJ2-1; 9 bases align to TRBD2. The CDR3 loop spans 18 amino acids. The V gene end was trimmed by 3 bases and the J gene end by 3 bases; junction bases not matched to a gene: 12. Germline CDR1 is SGHDN and CDR2 is FVKESK. The CDR3 spells CASSQDRGAGGRYNEQFF. The CDR3 region has the DNA TGTGCCAGCAGCCAGGACCGGGGAGCGGGAGGTCGCTACAATGAGCAGTTCTTC.

A remark on this clone: This sample includes further DNA sequences coding for the same CDR3. The chain employs TRBV5-1 and TRBJ1-4, with D possibly matching TRBD1 (6 bases). The CDR3 runs to 16 residues. Germline V CDR1 and CDR2: SGHRS, YFSETQ. V was shortened by 4 bases and J by 3 bases, with 16 bases between the two germline ends. The CDR3 DNA follows: TGCGCCAGCAGCCCAAGATACAGGGTTGCTAATGAAAAACTGTTTTTT. This translates into CASSPRYRVANEKLFF.

A note on this clone: Compared with germline, one end of the junction differs, possibly owing to a read error. The genes are TRBV7-9 and TRBJ2-6; maybe TRBD1 (5 bases). This CDR3 comprises 15 residues. Germline CDR1 reads SEHNR; CDR2 reads FQNEAQ (reference sequence). CDR3 sequence reads: CASSLEGTGANGLTF. The CDR3 DNA reads as TGTGCCAGCAGCTTAGAGGGAACTGGGGCCAACGGCCTGACTTTC.

V and J are TRBV7-9 and TRBJ1-2, with D tentatively TRBD1 (6 bases). The CDR3 consists of 18 residues. CDR1 and CDR2 from the germline V gene are SEHNR and FQNEAQ (reference sequence). Trimming stripped 5 bases from V and 7 bases from J, with 29 bases between. The CDR3 sequence: CASSLPPTGPTKEPGYTF. In nucleotides, the CDR3 is TGTGCCAGCAGCCTCCCACCGACAGGACCAACCAAGGAACCTGGCTACACCTTC.